One and the same sample provided the 24 T cell receptor beta chains below, sequenced in a study of immune evolution from preneoplasia to lung adenocarcinoma. TCRdb's table, derived via immunoSEQ multiplex PCR, lists solely in-frame clones and lacks some. The sample carries about 4,800 clones, around 86% recorded once. What was sequenced was FFPE lung adenocarcinoma in situ tissue. The receptors originated from a person aged 70 to 79 with lung adenocarcinoma.

This chain uses TRBV18 with TRBJ2-7, with D perhaps being TRBD1 or TRBD2 (5 bases each). This CDR3 region has 15 residues. The germline V gene has CDR1 KGHSH and CDR2 LQKENI. V was clipped by 0 bases and J by 2 bases, with 11 bases between them. The CDR3: CASSPPARDPYEQYF. The CDR3 coding sequence is TGTGCCAGCTCACCACCGGCAAGGGACCCCTACGAGCAGTACTTC.

The chain uses TRBV28 and TRBJ1-2; possible D gene TRBD1, 6 bases. Germline-derived CDR1 and CDR2 are MDHEN and SYDVKM. Trimming took off 2 bases at V and 6 bases at J, with 16 bases between the two ends. The CDR3 extends over 15 amino acids. The CDR3 is CASSLRIAGANGYTF. CDR3 in DNA: TGTGCCAGCAGTTTAAGGATTGCAGGGGCAAATGGCTACACCTTC.

The chain recombines TRBV5-4 with TRBJ1-4; D perhaps matches TRBD1 (5 bases). This CDR3 contains 16 residues. Germline-derived CDR1 and CDR2 are SGHNT and YYREEE (reference sequence). Deletions cut 2 bases from V and 0 bases from J, with 11 bases between. The CDR3 loop is CASSFGGYATNEKLFF. The CDR3 DNA follows: TGTGCCAGCAGCTTTGGGGGTTATGCAACTAATGAAAAACTGTTTTTT.

J is TRBJ2-7 and V is TRBV6-5, with 9 bases matching TRBD2. Trimming took 5 bases from V and 3 from J; bases not matched to a gene: 5. CDR1 is MNHEY, CDR2 SVGAGI, per germline. The CDR3 loop spans 14 amino acids. For the CDR3, the DNA is TGTGCCAGCAGTGGAGAAGCGGGAGGCTACGAGCAGTACTTC. It translates to CASSGEAGGYEQYF.

The chain couples TRBV11-3 to TRBJ2-7; D call uncertain. The germline V and J ends were trimmed by 8 bases and 5 bases, with 16 bases remaining between them. CDR3 length: 13 residues. Germline-derived CDR1 and CDR2 are SGHNT and YENEEA. CDR3 loop: CASHSSLTNEQYF. CDR3 DNA: TGTGCCAGCCACTCAAGTCTTACCAACGAGCAGTACTTC.

The V call is TRBV6-1, the J call TRBJ1-5; D is undetermined. Trimming cost V 7 bases and J 0 bases, with 4 bases left between them. This CDR3 spans 12 amino acids. CDR1 is MNHNS, CDR2 SASEGT, per germline. The CDR3 sequence is CASTYSNQPQHF. The CDR3 region has the DNA TGTGCCAGCACATATAGCAATCAGCCCCAGCATTTT.

The V gene is TRBV23-1, the J gene TRBJ1-1; D uncertain. TRBV23-1 falls under the ORF class, with uncertain function. Trimming took 2 bases from V and 0 from J, leaving 19 bases between them. This CDR3 spans 18 amino acids. The CDR3 reads CASSQPAAERRMNTEAFF. The DNA of the CDR3 is TGCGCCAGCAGTCAACCCGCCGCGGAGAGGAGGATGAACACTGAAGCTTTCTTT.

This chain uses TRBV11-2 with TRBJ2-5; D possibly corresponds to TRBD2 (5 bases). From germline, CDR1 is SGHAT and CDR2 FQNNGV. This CDR3 comprises 16 residues. V lost 2 bases and J lost 5, with 18 bases in between. Here the CDR3 reads CASSLMSAGTGETQYF. The DNA of the CDR3 is TGTGCCAGCAGCTTAATGAGCGCGGGTACGGGGGAGACCCAGTACTTC.

The rearrangement links TRBV14 to TRBJ2-2; possible D gene TRBD1, 6 bases. CDR1 is SGHDN, CDR2 FVKESK, per germline. The V end was cut by 4 bases, the J end by 5 bases, with 11 bases between. This CDR3 region has 14 residues. CDR3 sequence (DNA): TGTGCCAGCAGCCTTCAACAGGGAACCGGGGAGCTGTTTTTT. Encoded protein: CASSLQQGTGELFF.

This clone was seen just once. The gene calls are TRBV29-1 and TRBJ2-5, with TRBD1 matching over 7 bases. Germline V gene lookup returns CDR1 SQVTM and CDR2 ANQGSEA. The CDR3 loop spans 14 amino acids. Trimming took 4 bases from V and 0 from J; bases not matched to a gene: 5. The CDR3 DNA reads TGCAGCGTTGTGTGGACAGGACACCAAGAGACCCAGTACTTC. This sequence encodes CSVVWTGHQETQYF.

The chain recombines TRBV30 with TRBJ1-4; TRBD1 might be the D (6 bases). Germline V gene data show CDR1 as GTSNPN and CDR2 as SVGIG (reference sequence). CDR3 size: 14 residues. V lost 8 bases to trimming and J lost 7 bases, with 20 bases between them. In nucleotides, the CDR3 is TGTGCCAGTCGGCTCGGGGGCGCGGGTGAAAAACTGTTTTTT. It yields the protein CASRLGGAGEKLFF.

The chain employs TRBV11-2 and TRBJ2-7, with 7 bases identical to TRBD1. CDR1 is SGHAT and CDR2 is FQNNGV in the germline V gene. Trimming cost V 3 bases and J 5 bases; bases outside gene matches: 4. The CDR3 has 13 amino acids. CDR3 region: CASSLGTDNEQYF. The CDR3 DNA reads as TGTGCCAGCAGCTTGGGGACAGACAACGAGCAGTACTTC.

The chain has TRBV7-9 and TRBJ2-7; the match to TRBD1 covers 7 bases. CDR3 length equals 14 residues. V was pared by 5 bases and J by 5 bases, with 9 bases of the junction left unmatched. Per the germline V gene, CDR1 is SEHNR and CDR2 is FQNEAQ (reference sequence). CDR3 loop: CASSDRTGRDEQYF. CDR3 coding DNA: TGTGCCAGCAGCGACAGGACAGGTAGAGACGAGCAGTACTTC.

The CDR3 loop is CASSLLRGQGSDTQYF. CDR3 DNA sequence: TGTGCCAGCAGTTTATTGAGGGGGCAGGGGTCAGATACGCAGTATTTT. The V gene is TRBV28, the J gene TRBJ2-3, with TRBD1 identical over 7 bases. The trim removed 1 base at V and 4 bases at J, leaving 8 bases unmatched. The CDR3 totals 16 residues. Germline V CDR1 and CDR2: MDHEN, SYDVKM.

CDR3: CASSPAHSGNYEQYF. The CDR3 nucleotides read TGTGCCAGCTCACCGGCCCATAGCGGGAACTACGAGCAGTACTTC. The chain has TRBV18 and TRBJ2-7; 8 bases fit TRBD2. The junction had 7 bases not matched to a gene; V was cut back by 3 bases and J by 3 bases. Germline CDR1 KGHSH, CDR2 LQKENI. CDR3 length: 15 residues. Drawing the rest from reference TRBV18 and TRBJ2-7, the complete variable domain is NAGVMQNPRHLVRRRGQEARLRCSPMKGHSHVYWYRQLPEEGLKFMVYLQKENIIDESGMPKERFSAEFPKEGPSILRIQQVVRGDSAAYFCASSPAHSGNYEQYFGPGTRLTVT.

This rearrangement joins TRBV10-3 to TRBJ2-5; a weak D match, TRBD2 (6 bases). Germline CDR1 ENHRY, CDR2 SYGVKD. CDR3 size: 16 residues. V shed 3 bases and J shed 2 bases, with 16 bases lying between them. CDR3: CAISEVVAGSQETQYF. The CDR3 nucleotides read TGTGCCATCAGTGAAGTTGTTGCGGGGTCACAAGAGACCCAGTACTTC.

This clone appeared a single time. The J gene is TRBJ2-7, the V gene TRBV2; D ambiguous. Germline CDR1 and CDR2: SNHLY and FYNNEI. V gave up 4 bases and J gave up 2 bases, with 9 bases separating them. There are 13 residues in the CDR3. Here the CDR3 reads CASSVLEAYEQYF. The CDR3 DNA follows: TGTGCCAGCAGTGTATTAGAGGCCTACGAGCAGTACTTC. The entire variable domain, with the rest obtained from reference TRBV2 and TRBJ2-7, is as follows: EPEVTQTPSHQVTQMGQEVILRCVPISNHLYFYWYRQILGQKVEFLVSFYNNEISEKSEIFDDQFSVERPDGSNFTLKIRSTKLEDSAMYFCASSVLEAYEQYFGPGTRLTVT.

The chain uses TRBV6-1 and TRBJ2-3; 9 positions match TRBD1. Looked up from germline, CDR1 is MNHNS and CDR2 is SASEGT. Trimming removed 4 bases from V and 2 bases from J; junction bases left unmatched: 10. This CDR3 comprises 17 residues. CDR3: CASSALLGQGPTDTQYF. CDR3 nucleotides: TGTGCCAGCAGTGCGCTACTGGGACAGGGTCCCACAGATACGCAGTATTTT.

The chain combines TRBV9 with TRBJ2-7; TRBD2 aligns across 10 bases. V lost 3 bases, J lost 4 bases, and 22 bases stayed unmatched. The CDR3 covers 20 residues. From germline, CDR1 is SGDLS and CDR2 YYNGEE. CDR3 residues: CASSASGRAYGYTGGYEQYF. In nucleotides, the CDR3 is TGTGCCAGCAGCGCGAGCGGGAGGGCCTATGGGTATACGGGGGGATACGAGCAGTACTTC.

The chain joins TRBV19 to TRBJ2-5, with 10 bases aligning to TRBD1. Trimming at V came to 7 bases and at J to 5 bases, leaving 7 bases not matched to a gene. CDR3 length: 14 residues. Germline CDR1 and CDR2: LNHDA and SQIVND (reference sequence). CDR3 DNA: TGTGCCAGTAAATCGGGACAGGGGCGTGAGACCCAGTACTTC. Translation gives CASKSGQGRETQYF.

The chain links TRBV5-1 to TRBJ2-3; 11 positions agree with TRBD2. V shed 4 bases, J shed 5 bases, and the junction held 6 bases outside the gene matches. This CDR3 comprises 15 residues. CDR1 SGHRS and CDR2 YFSETQ come from the germline V gene. CDR3 protein: CASSMGLADGDTQYF. CDR3 nucleotides: TGCGCCAGCAGCATGGGACTAGCGGACGGAGATACGCAGTATTTT.

This sequence joins TRBV11-2 and TRBJ2-7; 9 bases line up with TRBD1. The germline CDR1 and CDR2 sequences are SGHAT and FQNNGV. Trimming cost V 5 bases and J 2 bases; bases outside gene matches: 7. This CDR3 comprises 15 residues. DNA of the CDR3: TGTGCCAGCAGCGAGACCGGGACAGGGCCCTACGAGCAGTACTTC. It is translated as CASSETGTGPYEQYF.

The chain carries TRBV5-1 and TRBJ2-7; 12 bases match TRBD2. The V and J ends lost 7 bases and 4 bases, in that order; junction bases with no gene match: 9. This CDR3 has 15 residues. CDR1 and CDR2 (germline): SGHRS, YFSETQ. CDR3 amino acids: CASAILAGGQYEQYF. The CDR3 coding sequence is TGCGCCAGCGCGATCCTAGCGGGAGGGCAATACGAGCAGTACTTC.

This CDR3 reads CAISDRASGLRDNEQFF. The CDR3 DNA is TGTGCCATCAGTGATAGGGCTAGCGGGCTCAGGGACAATGAGCAGTTCTTC. The chain links TRBV10-3 to TRBJ2-1; 8 bases line up with TRBD2. The CDR3 consists of 17 residues. V lost 3 bases, J lost 5 bases, and 12 bases stayed unmatched. Germline V lookup: CDR1 ENHRY, CDR2 SYGVKD.